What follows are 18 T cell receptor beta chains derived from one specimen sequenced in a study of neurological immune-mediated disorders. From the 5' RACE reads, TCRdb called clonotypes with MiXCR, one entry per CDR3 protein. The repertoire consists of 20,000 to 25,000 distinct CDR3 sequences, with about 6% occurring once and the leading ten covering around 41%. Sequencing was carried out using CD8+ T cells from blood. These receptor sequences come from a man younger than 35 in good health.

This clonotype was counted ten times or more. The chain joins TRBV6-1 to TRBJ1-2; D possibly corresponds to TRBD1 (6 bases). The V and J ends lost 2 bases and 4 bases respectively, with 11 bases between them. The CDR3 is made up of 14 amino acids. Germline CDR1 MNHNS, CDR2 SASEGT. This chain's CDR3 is CASSELRGGYGYTF. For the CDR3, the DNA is TGTGCCAGCAGTGAACTGAGGGGGGGCTATGGCTACACCTTC.

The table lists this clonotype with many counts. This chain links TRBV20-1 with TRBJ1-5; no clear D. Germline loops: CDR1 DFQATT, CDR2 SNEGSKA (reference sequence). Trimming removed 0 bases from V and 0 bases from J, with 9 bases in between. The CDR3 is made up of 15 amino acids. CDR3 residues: CSARDLGNSNQPQHF. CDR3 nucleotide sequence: TGCAGTGCTAGAGATTTGGGAAATAGCAATCAGCCCCAGCATTTT.

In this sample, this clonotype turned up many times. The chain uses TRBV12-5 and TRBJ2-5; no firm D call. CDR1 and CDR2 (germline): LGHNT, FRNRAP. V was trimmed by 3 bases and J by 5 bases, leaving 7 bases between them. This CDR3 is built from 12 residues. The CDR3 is CASGFGRETQYF. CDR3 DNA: TGTGCTAGTGGTTTTGGTAGGGAGACCCAGTACTTC.

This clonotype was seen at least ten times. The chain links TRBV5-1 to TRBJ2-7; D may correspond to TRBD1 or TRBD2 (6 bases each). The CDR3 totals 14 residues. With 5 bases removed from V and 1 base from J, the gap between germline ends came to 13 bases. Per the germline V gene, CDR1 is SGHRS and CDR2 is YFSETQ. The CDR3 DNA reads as TGCGCCAGCAGATCGGGGGCCGTATCCTACGAGCAGTACTTC. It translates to CASRSGAVSYEQYF.

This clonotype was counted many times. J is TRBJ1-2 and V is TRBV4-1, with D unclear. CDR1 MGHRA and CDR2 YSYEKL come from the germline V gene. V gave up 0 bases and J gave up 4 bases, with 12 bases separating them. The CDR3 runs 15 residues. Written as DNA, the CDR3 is TGCGCCAGCAGCCAAGATCTCGGGTTCGGCTATGGCTACACCTTC. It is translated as CASSQDLGFGYGYTF.

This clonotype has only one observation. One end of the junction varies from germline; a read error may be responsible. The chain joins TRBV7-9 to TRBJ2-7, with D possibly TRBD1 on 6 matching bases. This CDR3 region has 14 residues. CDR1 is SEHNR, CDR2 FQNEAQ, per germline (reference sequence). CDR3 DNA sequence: TGTGCCAGCAGCCCACCCAGTACAGGGAACGAGGAGTACTTC. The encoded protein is CASSPPSTGNEEYF.

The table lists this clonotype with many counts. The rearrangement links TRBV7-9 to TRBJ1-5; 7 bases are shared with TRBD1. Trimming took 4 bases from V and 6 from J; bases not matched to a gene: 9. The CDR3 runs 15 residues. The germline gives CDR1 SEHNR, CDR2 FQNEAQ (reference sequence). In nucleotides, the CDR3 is TGTGCCAGCAGCTCTGACAGGGTTTTTGGTCAGCCCCAGCATTTT. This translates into CASSSDRVFGQPQHF.

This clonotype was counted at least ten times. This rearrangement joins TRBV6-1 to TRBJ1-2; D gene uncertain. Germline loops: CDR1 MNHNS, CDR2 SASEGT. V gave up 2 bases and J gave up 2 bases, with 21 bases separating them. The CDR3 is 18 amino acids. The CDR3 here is CASSETGRDPGRNYGYTF. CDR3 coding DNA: TGTGCCAGCAGTGAAACCGGTCGAGACCCGGGCCGAAACTATGGCTACACCTTC.

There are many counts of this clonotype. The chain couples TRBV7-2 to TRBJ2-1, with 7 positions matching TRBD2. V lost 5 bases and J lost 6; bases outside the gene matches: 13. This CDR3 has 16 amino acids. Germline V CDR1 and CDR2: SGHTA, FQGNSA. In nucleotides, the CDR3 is TGTGCCAGCAGCGAATATATTGTCGAGCGGGGCAATGAGCAGTTCTTC. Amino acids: CASSEYIVERGNEQFF.

This CDR3 is CASSTGINQPQHF. The CDR3 nucleotides read TGTGCCAGTAGTACCGGAATCAATCAGCCCCAGCATTTT. This chain joins TRBV19 and TRBJ1-5, with D uncertain. The CDR3 length is 13 residues. V was clipped by 4 bases and J by 3 bases, with 7 bases between them. The V gene's germline CDR1 is LNHDA and CDR2 SQIVND (reference sequence).

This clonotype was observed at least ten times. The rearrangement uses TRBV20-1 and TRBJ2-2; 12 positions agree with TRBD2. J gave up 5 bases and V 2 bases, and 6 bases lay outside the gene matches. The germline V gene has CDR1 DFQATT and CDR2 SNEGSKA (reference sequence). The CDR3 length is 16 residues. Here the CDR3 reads CSARLAGGPWTGELFF. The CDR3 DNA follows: TGCAGTGCTAGACTAGCGGGGGGGCCGTGGACCGGGGAGCTGTTTTTT.

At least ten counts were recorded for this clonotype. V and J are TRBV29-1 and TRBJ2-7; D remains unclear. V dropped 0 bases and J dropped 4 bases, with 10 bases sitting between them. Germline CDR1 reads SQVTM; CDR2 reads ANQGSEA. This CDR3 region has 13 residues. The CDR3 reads CSVEDRKDYEQYF. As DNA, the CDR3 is TGCAGCGTTGAAGATCGCAAGGATTACGAGCAGTACTTC.

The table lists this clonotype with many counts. The CDR3 loop reads CSLPRGNTEAFF. The CDR3 nucleotides are TGCAGTCTTCCCCGGGGGAACACTGAAGCTTTCTTT. The genes are TRBV20-1 and TRBJ1-1; D gene uncertain. CDR1 is DFQATT, CDR2 SNEGSKA, per germline (reference sequence). The ends were cut back, 8 bases at V and 1 base at J, with 11 bases in the middle. The CDR3 is made up of 12 amino acids.

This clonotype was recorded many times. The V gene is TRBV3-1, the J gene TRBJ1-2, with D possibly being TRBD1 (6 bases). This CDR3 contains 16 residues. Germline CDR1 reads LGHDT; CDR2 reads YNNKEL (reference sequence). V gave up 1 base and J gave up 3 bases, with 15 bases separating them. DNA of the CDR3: TGTGCCAGCAGCCAAGTCTATCCCGACAGGCACTATGGCTACACCTTC. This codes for CASSQVYPDRHYGYTF.

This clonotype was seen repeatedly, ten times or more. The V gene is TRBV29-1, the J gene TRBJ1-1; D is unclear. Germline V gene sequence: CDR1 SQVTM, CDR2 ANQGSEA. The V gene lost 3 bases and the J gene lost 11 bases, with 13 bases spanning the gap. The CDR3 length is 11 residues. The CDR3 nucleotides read TGCAGCGTTGAGGACGGACTTAGGGCTTTCTTT. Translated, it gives CSVEDGLRAFF.

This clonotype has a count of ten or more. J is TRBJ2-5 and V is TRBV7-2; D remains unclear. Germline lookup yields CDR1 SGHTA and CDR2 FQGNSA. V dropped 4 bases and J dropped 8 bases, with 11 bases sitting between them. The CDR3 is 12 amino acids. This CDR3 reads CASSYPPDTQYF. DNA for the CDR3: TGTGCCAGCAGCTACCCTCCCGATACCCAGTACTTC. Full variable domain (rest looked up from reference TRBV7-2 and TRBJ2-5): GAGVSQSPSNKVTEKGKDVELRCDPISGHTALYWYRQSLGQGLEFLIYFQGNSAPDKSGLPSDRFSAERTGGSVSTLTIQRTQQEDSAVYLCASSYPPDTQYFGPGTRLLVL.

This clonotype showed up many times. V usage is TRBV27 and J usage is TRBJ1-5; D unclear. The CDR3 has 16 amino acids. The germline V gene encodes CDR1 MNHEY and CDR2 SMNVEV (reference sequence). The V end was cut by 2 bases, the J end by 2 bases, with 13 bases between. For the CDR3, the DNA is TGTGCCAGCAGTTTAATTGGGAATTCGGGCAATCAGCCCCAGCATTTT. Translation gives CASSLIGNSGNQPQHF.

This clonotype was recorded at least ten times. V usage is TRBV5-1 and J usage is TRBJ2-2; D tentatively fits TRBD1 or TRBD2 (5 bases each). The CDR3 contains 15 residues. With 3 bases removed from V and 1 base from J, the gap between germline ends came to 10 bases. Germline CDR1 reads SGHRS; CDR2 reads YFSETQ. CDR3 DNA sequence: TGCGCCAGCAGCTCGGGACGGATGAACACCGGGGAGCTGTTTTTT. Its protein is CASSSGRMNTGELFF.